A single sample is the source of the 28 T cell receptor beta chains below, sequenced in a study of T cells after yellow fever vaccination. TCRdb re-called the 5' RACE reads through MiXCR, storing one row per CDR3 protein. The sample holds 300,000 or so distinct CDR3 sequences; about 10% are singletons and the top ten take approximately 3.3%. The sequences come from CD4+ T cells sorted from PBMCs, collected 5 days after the yellow fever booster vaccination. These receptors originate from a man younger than 30 who received the YFV17D yellow fever vaccine.

The chain carries TRBV6-2 or TRBV6-3 and TRBJ2-5; D unclear. CDR1 and CDR2 (germline): MNHEY, SVGEGT. V gave up 4 bases and J gave up 4 bases, with 10 bases separating them. This CDR3 comprises 13 residues. The CDR3 bases are TGTGCCAGCAGTTTAATCGGTCGAGAGACCCAGTACTTC. Its protein is CASSLIGRETQYF.

In this sample, this clonotype turned up many times. The rearrangement links TRBV29-1 to TRBJ2-1, with D tentatively TRBD1 (6 bases). Germline CDR1 and CDR2: SQVTM and ANQGSEA. This CDR3 spans 12 amino acids. V shed 4 bases and J shed 4 bases, with 8 bases lying between them. CDR3 region: CSVGQDYNEQFF. The CDR3 DNA follows: TGCAGCGTTGGACAGGATTACAATGAGCAGTTCTTC.

This clonotype showed up many times. The limits of the CDR3 on the DNA are not certain, so only TCRdb's listed CDR3 is given. The CDR3 sequence is CASSSSGWETQYF. The chain uses TRBV27 and TRBJ2-5. The CDR3 region is 13 residues in length, termini included. CDR1 and CDR2 (germline): MNHEY, SMNVEV (reference sequence).

This clonotype was counted only a few times. V and J are TRBV19 and TRBJ1-5; 10 bases line up with TRBD1. V gave up 8 bases and J gave up 8 bases; unmatched junction bases: 15. Looked up from germline, CDR1 is LNHDA and CDR2 is SQIVND (reference sequence). There are 16 residues in the CDR3. The DNA for the CDR3 is TGTGCCAGTGGCACACAACCGACAGGGGGCGCGGAGCCCCAGCATTTT. This encodes CASGTQPTGGAEPQHF. The entire variable domain, with the rest obtained from reference TRBV19 and TRBJ1-5, is as follows: DGGITQSPKYLFRKEGQNVTLSCEQNLNHDAMYWYRQDPGQGLRLIYYSQIVNDFQKGDIAEGYSVSREKKESFPLTVTSAQKNPTAFYLCASGTQPTGGAEPQHFGDGTRLSIL.

The DNA of the CDR3 is TGTGCCAGCAGCACCTACAGGGGGCGCGGCTACGAGCAGTACTTC. It codes for CASSTYRGRGYEQYF. The gene calls are TRBV11-2 and TRBJ2-7; TRBD1 aligns across 9 bases. The V gene's germline CDR1 is SGHAT and CDR2 FQNNGV. Trimming at V came to 5 bases and at J to 3 bases, leaving 8 bases not matched to a gene. The CDR3 spans 15 residues.

The rearrangement links TRBV7-2 to TRBJ2-5; D call uncertain. This CDR3 comprises 12 residues. Trimming shortened V by 6 bases and J by 8 bases, and 13 bases separated the two germline ends. CDR1 is SGHTA and CDR2 is FQGNSA in the germline V gene. This chain's CDR3 is CASSIPAGTQYF. The CDR3 DNA reads TGTGCCAGCAGTATCCCCGCCGGAACCCAGTACTTC.

The chain recombines TRBV18 with TRBJ2-6, with D perhaps given as TRBD1 or TRBD2 (5 bases each). Germline loops: CDR1 KGHSH, CDR2 LQKENI. The length of the CDR3 is 15 residues. The V end was cut by 5 bases, the J end by 0 bases, with 8 bases between. DNA of the CDR3: TGTGCCAGCTCAACGGGGCTCTCTGGGGCCAACGTCCTGACTTTC. This codes for CASSTGLSGANVLTF.

This clonotype was seen only a few times. V gene TRBV4-1 combines with J gene TRBJ1-1; no definite D call. Trimming took off 2 bases at V and 11 bases at J, with 15 bases between the two ends. The germline CDR1 and CDR2 sequences are MGHRA and YSYEKL. CDR3 size: 13 residues. The CDR3 reads CASSQILGRYAFF. The CDR3 DNA follows: TGCGCCAGCAGCCAAATATTGGGCCGGTACGCTTTCTTT.

This clonotype has just a few counts. This chain joins TRBV4-2 and TRBJ2-2; 14 bases fit TRBD2. Trimming cost V 6 bases and J 2 bases; bases outside gene matches: 8. This CDR3 has 18 residues. Germline CDR1 and CDR2: LGHNA and YNFKEQ. The CDR3 nucleotides read TGTGCCAGCAGGCGGACTAGCGGGGGGATACTTAACACCGGGGAGCTGTTTTTT. Amino acids: CASRRTSGGILNTGELFF.

The chain has TRBV5-4 and TRBJ2-5; 10 bases agree with TRBD2. V trimming: 1 base; J trimming: 6 bases; junction bases outside the gene matches: 9. The CDR3 sequence is 16 residues long. CDR1 is SGHNT, CDR2 YYREEE, per germline (reference sequence). CDR3 sequence: CASSLSARTSGKTQYF. Written as DNA, the CDR3 is TGTGCCAGCAGCTTGAGCGCAAGGACTAGCGGAAAGACCCAGTACTTC.

This clonotype was seen a single time. The chain combines TRBV6-2 or TRBV6-3 with TRBJ2-1; 8 bases line up with TRBD1. CDR1 and CDR2 (germline): MNHEY, SVGEGT. The CDR3 length is 17 residues. Trimming took 4 bases from V and 6 from J; bases not matched to a gene: 14. The CDR3 loop is CASSFRADRENINEQFF. The DNA of the CDR3 is TGTGCCAGCAGTTTTCGAGCGGACAGGGAAAACATCAATGAGCAGTTCTTC.

In its sample, this clonotype was seen a few times. The chain combines TRBV6-5 with TRBJ2-7; D ambiguous. V was pared by 8 bases and J by 6 bases, with 20 bases between. There are 14 residues in the CDR3. Germline CDR1 is MNHEY and CDR2 is SVGAGI. The CDR3 DNA is TGTGCCAGCCACAGTGGATATATGATGAGCGAGCAGTACTTC. Residues: CASHSGYMMSEQYF.

The chain links TRBV7-9 to TRBJ2-1; TRBD2 matches 9 bases. CDR3 length: 16 residues. Germline CDR1 reads SEHNR; CDR2 reads FQNEAQ (reference sequence). The V and J ends lost 4 bases and 6 bases, in that order; junction bases with no gene match: 10. CDR3 residues: CASSWRGGYYANEQFF. In DNA form, the CDR3 reads TGTGCCAGCAGCTGGCGGGGGGGATATTATGCCAATGAGCAGTTCTTC.

The chain is built from TRBV19 and TRBJ1-6; 7 bases fit TRBD1. The CDR3 totals 16 residues. Trimming took 6 bases from V and 13 from J; bases not matched to a gene: 18. In germline, CDR1 is LNHDA, CDR2 SQIVND (reference sequence). CDR3 DNA sequence: TGTGCCAGTAGCTCACACCACAGGGGAATGGTGAGGCCCCTCCACTTT. This translates into CASSSHHRGMVRPLHF.

This chain uses TRBV20-1 with TRBJ1-5, with D possibly TRBD1 on 6 matching bases. Germline V gene sequence: CDR1 DFQATT, CDR2 SNEGSKA (reference sequence). This CDR3 has 15 amino acids. V lost 0 bases to trimming and J lost 6 bases, with 15 bases between them. DNA for the CDR3: TGCAGTGCTAGAGATAACGGGGACACCTCTCAGCCCCAGCATTTT. It yields the protein CSARDNGDTSQPQHF.

This clonotype appeared a few times. The chain has TRBV5-1 and TRBJ2-1; D not certain. Looked up from germline, CDR1 is SGHRS and CDR2 is YFSETQ. This CDR3 has 15 amino acids. V was clipped by 4 bases and J by 3 bases, with 14 bases between them. CDR3 DNA sequence: TGCGCCAGCAGCCTACCCAGCCGAAGCTACAATGAGCAGTTCTTC. It codes for CASSLPSRSYNEQFF.

This sequence joins TRBV5-1 and TRBJ1-2, with 8 bases aligning to TRBD1. In germline, CDR1 is SGHRS, CDR2 YFSETQ. This CDR3 contains 15 residues. The J segment lost 5 bases and the V segment lost 5 bases, leaving 11 bases of the junction unmatched. CDR3 DNA sequence: TGCGCCAGCAGATACAGGCCGGGACAGGAGTATGGCTACACCTTC. Residues: CASRYRPGQEYGYTF.

This chain joins TRBV2 and TRBJ1-2; D remains ambiguous. CDR1 SNHLY and CDR2 FYNNEI come from the germline V gene. The CDR3 consists of 15 residues. The V end was cut by 4 bases, the J end by 2 bases, with 14 bases between. The CDR3 DNA is TGTGCCAGCAGTGTCCTTAGGACGGCAAACTATGGCTACACCTTC. Translating gives CASSVLRTANYGYTF.

In its sample, this clonotype was seen a few times. This chain uses TRBV19 with TRBJ1-1; 9 nucleotides line up with TRBD1. The CDR3 is made up of 16 amino acids. Germline CDR1 is LNHDA and CDR2 is SQIVND (reference sequence). Germline trimming cut 5 bases from V and 2 bases from J; bases unmatched to any gene: 9. The CDR3 is CASSARQGGFNTEAFF. In DNA form, the CDR3 reads TGTGCCAGTAGTGCCAGACAGGGGGGCTTTAACACTGAAGCTTTCTTT.

This chain uses TRBV7-3 with TRBJ2-5; a weak D match, TRBD2 (5 bases). This CDR3 has 14 residues. The germline V and J ends were trimmed by 2 bases and 3 bases, with 10 bases remaining between them. CDR1 SGHTA and CDR2 FQGTGA come from the germline V gene. This chain's CDR3 is CASSLGGRKETQYF. For the CDR3, the DNA is TGTGCCAGCAGCTTAGGAGGTCGAAAAGAGACCCAGTACTTC. The whole variable domain, remainder taken from reference TRBV7-3 and TRBJ2-5, is GAGVSQTPSNKVTEKGKYVELRCDPISGHTALYWYRQSLGQGPEFLIYFQGTGAADDSGLPNDRFFAVRPEGSVSTLKIQRTERGDSAVYLCASSLGGRKETQYFGPGTRLLVL.

J is TRBJ1-2 and V is TRBV4-1, with 9 bases lining up with TRBD1. Germline loops: CDR1 MGHRA, CDR2 YSYEKL. V dropped 4 bases and J dropped 4; count of bases not matched to a gene: 13. The CDR3 extends over 17 amino acids. The CDR3 protein is CASSPRDREGPSYGYTF. The CDR3 coding sequence is TGCGCCAGCAGCCCCAGGGACAGGGAAGGACCTTCCTATGGCTACACCTTC.

This clonotype was seen only a few times. This sequence joins TRBV7-2 and TRBJ2-5, with 7 nucleotides matching TRBD1. V was clipped by 1 base and J by 6 bases; unmatched bases: 11. Germline V gene lookup returns CDR1 SGHTA and CDR2 FQGNSA. The CDR3 consists of 16 residues. The CDR3, as DNA: TGTGCCAGCAGCTTAGTTCAAGACAGGGCCGTTAAGACCCAGTACTTC. Protein product: CASSLVQDRAVKTQYF.

This clonotype appeared a few times. The chain couples TRBV5-1 to TRBJ1-6; TRBD1 matches 7 bases. The ends lost 5 bases at V and 5 bases at J; junction bases unmatched: 7. Germline V gene data show CDR1 as SGHRS and CDR2 as YFSETQ. The CDR3 sequence is 15 residues long. The CDR3 nucleotides are TGCGCCAGCAGTCTCAGACAGGGCGATAATTCACCCCTCCACTTT. It translates to CASSLRQGDNSPLHF.

J is TRBJ1-4 and V is TRBV20-1; D not resolved. This CDR3 comprises 13 residues. V dropped 4 bases and J dropped 8 bases, with 14 bases sitting between them. CDR1 is DFQATT and CDR2 is SNEGSKA in the germline V gene (reference sequence). CDR3: CSATRGGREKLFF. Written as DNA, the CDR3 is TGCAGTGCTACTCGCGGAGGAAGGGAAAAACTGTTTTTT.

At least ten counts were recorded for this clonotype. This sequence joins TRBV6-5 and TRBJ1-1; D uncertain. The CDR3 sequence is 13 residues long. CDR1 is MNHEY, CDR2 SVGAGI, per germline. V dropped 5 bases and J dropped 1 base, with 8 bases sitting between them. DNA of the CDR3: TGTGCCAGCAGTGACATATCGAACACTGAAGCTTTCTTT. This translates into CASSDISNTEAFF.

This clonotype was seen repeatedly, ten times or more. The chain combines TRBV6-5 with TRBJ1-2; D possibly corresponds to TRBD1 (5 bases). The CDR3 runs 16 residues. Germline V lookup: CDR1 MNHEY, CDR2 SVGAGI. Trimming left V 0 bases short and J 4 bases short, with 15 bases between. The CDR3: CASSYSGQGSFYGYTF. In DNA form, the CDR3 reads TGTGCCAGCAGTTACTCGGGGCAGGGTAGTTTCTATGGCTACACCTTC.

The chain has TRBV7-2 and TRBJ2-5; 8 bases fit TRBD2. This CDR3 has 15 amino acids. V shed 3 bases and J 4 bases; nucleotides not matched to a gene: 7. In germline, CDR1 is SGHTA, CDR2 FQGNSA. CDR3 sequence (DNA): TGTGCCAGCAGCTTCCGCGGGGGGTCACCAGAGACCCAGTACTTC. This sequence encodes CASSFRGGSPETQYF.

The chain joins TRBV20-1 to TRBJ1-4; D call uncertain. Per germline, CDR1 DFQATT and CDR2 SNEGSKA (reference sequence). The CDR3 covers 14 residues. V dropped 3 bases and J dropped 7 bases, with 15 bases sitting between them. The CDR3 is CSASFGPSREKLFF. The CDR3, as DNA: TGCAGTGCTAGTTTTGGCCCTAGCCGTGAAAAACTGTTTTTT.